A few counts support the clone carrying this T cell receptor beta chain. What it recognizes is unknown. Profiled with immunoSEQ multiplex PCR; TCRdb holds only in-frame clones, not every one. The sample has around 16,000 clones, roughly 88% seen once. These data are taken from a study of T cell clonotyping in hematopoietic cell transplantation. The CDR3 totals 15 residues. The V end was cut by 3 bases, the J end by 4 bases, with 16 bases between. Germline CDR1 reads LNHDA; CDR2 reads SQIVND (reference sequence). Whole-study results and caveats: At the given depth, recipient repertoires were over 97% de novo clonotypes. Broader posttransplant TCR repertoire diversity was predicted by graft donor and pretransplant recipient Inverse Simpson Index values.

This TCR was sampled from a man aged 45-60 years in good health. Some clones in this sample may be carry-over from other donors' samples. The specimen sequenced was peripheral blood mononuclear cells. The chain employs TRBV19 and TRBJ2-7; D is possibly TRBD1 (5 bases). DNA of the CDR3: TGTGCCAGTAGTATGGGGCAGGGCTGGGGTTACGAGCAGTACTTC. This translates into CASSMGQGWGYEQYF.